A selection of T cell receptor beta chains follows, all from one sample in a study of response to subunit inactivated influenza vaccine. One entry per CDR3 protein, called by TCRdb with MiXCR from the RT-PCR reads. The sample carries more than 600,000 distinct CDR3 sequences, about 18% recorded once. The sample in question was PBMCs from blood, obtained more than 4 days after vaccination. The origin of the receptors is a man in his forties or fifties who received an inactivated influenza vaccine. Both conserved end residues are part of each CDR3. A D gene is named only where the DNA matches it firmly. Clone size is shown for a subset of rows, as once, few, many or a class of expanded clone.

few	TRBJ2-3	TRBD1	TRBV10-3	TGTGCCATCAGTGGATGGAGGCGGGGACAGGGGGCGGATACGCAGTATTTT	CAISGWRRGQGADTQYF
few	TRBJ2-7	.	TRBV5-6	TGTGCCAGCAGCCTACAGGACAGCTACGAGCAGTACTTC	CASSLQDSYEQYF
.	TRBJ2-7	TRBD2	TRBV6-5	TGTGCCAGCAGTTACTGGTTAGCGGGAGACGAGCAGTACTTC	CASSYWLAGDEQYF
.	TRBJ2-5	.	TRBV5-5	TGTGCCAGCAGCTTGGCCCCCAGACTAGGGGGAGTGACCCAGTACTTC	CASSLAPRLGGVTQYF
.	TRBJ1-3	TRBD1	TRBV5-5	TGTGCCAGCAGCCCGGGGACAGCCTCTGGAAACACCATATATTTT	CASSPGTASGNTIYF
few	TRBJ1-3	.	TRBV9	TGTGCCAGCAGCGTAGCCAGGAGTGGAAACACCATATATTTT	CASSVARSGNTIYF
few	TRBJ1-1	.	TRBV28	TGTGCCAGCAGTAGCCGGCACGCTGAAGCTTTCTTT	CASSSRHAEAFF
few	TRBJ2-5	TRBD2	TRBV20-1	TGCAGTGCTAGAGATGTCCTAGCGGGACCCCAAGAGACCCAGTACTTC	CSARDVLAGPQETQYF
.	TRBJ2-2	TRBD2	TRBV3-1	TGTGCCAGCAGCCAGACTAGCGAGAACACCGGGGAGCTGTTTTTT	CASSQTSENTGELFF
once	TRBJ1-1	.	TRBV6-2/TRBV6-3	TGTGCCAGCAGACAGACTCGGACCGCTCCTACTGAAGCTTTCTTT	CASRQTRTAPTEAFF
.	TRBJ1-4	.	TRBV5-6	TGTGCCAGCACCCGACAAGCAACTAATGAAAAACTGTTTTTT	CASTRQATNEKLFF
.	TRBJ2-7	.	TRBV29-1	TGCAGCGTTGTTCAGGGACTTTACGAGCAGTACTTC	CSVVQGLYEQYF
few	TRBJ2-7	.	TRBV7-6	TGTGCCAGCAGCCCGTCTTACGCGGGCGAGCAGTACTTC	CASSPSYAGEQYF
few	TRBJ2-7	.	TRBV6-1	TGTGCCAGCGGGTTCAGGGCTTACGAGCAGTACTTC	CASGFRAYEQYF
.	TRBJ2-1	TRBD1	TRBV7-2	TGTGCCAGCAGCCCCTGGCACAGGGGGCTCTACAATGAGCAGTTCTTC	CASSPWHRGLYNEQFF
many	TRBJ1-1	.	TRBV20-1	TGCAGTGCTAGCCCCAGGGGGAACACTGAAGCTTTCTTT	CSASPRGNTEAFF
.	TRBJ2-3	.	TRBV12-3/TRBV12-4	TGTGCCAGAGGTACCAGGGGGGCTTACACAGATACGCAGTATTTT	CARGTRGAYTDTQYF
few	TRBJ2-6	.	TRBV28	TGTGCCAGCAGTTTCCATCCCGGGGCCAACGTCCTGACTTTC	CASSFHPGANVLTF
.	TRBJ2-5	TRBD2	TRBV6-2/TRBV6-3	TGTGCCAGCAGTTACTCGCCCGGGGGGGCGGAGACCCAGTACTTC	CASSYSPGGAETQYF
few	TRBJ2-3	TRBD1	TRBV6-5	TGTGCCAGCAGTTACGTAGGACAGGGGGGCACAGATACGCAGTATTTT	CASSYVGQGGTDTQYF
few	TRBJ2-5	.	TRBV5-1	TGCGCCAGCAGCGCAGGTTGGCGGGGACAGCAAGAGACCCAGTACTTC	CASSAGWRGQQETQYF
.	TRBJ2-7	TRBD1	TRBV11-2	TGTGCCAGCAGCACGGGGACAGGGGCCATCTCCTACGAGCAGTACTTC	CASSTGTGAISYEQYF
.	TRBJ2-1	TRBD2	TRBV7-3	TGTGCCAGCGGAGTAGCGGGAGCCCCCTACAATGAGCAGTTCTTC	CASGVAGAPYNEQFF
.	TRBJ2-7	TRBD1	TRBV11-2	TGTGCCAGCAGCTCTACGGGACAGGGCTTCTACGAGCAGTACTTC	CASSSTGQGFYEQYF
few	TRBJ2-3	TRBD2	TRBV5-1	TGCGCCAGCAGCTTGTCGGTAGCGGGAGTTTCCGGAACGCAGTATTTT	CASSLSVAGVSGTQYF
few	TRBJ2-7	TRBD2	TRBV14	TGTGCCAGCAGCCAAGAGGGAGGGGCCGAGCAGTACTTC	CASSQEGGAEQYF
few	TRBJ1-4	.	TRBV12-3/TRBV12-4	TGTGCCAGCAGTTTTAGGGCAGGAACTAATGAAAAACTGTTTTTT	CASSFRAGTNEKLFF
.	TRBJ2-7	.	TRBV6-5	TGTGCCAGCAGTTACTATTCCGGAAGGGGCTACGAGCAGTACTTC	CASSYYSGRGYEQYF
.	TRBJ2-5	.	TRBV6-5	TGTGCCAGCAGTTGGTCAGGGAGGTTGTGGGAGACCCAGTACTTC	CASSWSGRLWETQYF
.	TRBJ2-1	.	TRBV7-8	TGTGCCAGCAGCGATACAGGGGGTCGCGGGGGCTCCTACAATGAGCAGTTCTTC	CASSDTGGRGGSYNEQFF
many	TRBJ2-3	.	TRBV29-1	TGCAGCGTTGGACGAGCGGATTTGACAGATACGCAGTATTTT	CSVGRADLTDTQYF
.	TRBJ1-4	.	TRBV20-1	TGCAGTGCCTTTCCCGGACAGAGTGAAAAACTGTTTTTT	CSAFPGQSEKLFF
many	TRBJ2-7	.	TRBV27	TGTGCCAGCAGATCCGGCCTTTACGAGCAGTACTTC	CASRSGLYEQYF
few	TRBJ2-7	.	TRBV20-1	TGCAGTGCTAGAGATCTCTATCTAGCTACCTCATACGAGCAGTACTTC	CSARDLYLATSYEQYF
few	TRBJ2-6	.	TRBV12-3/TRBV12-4	TGTGCCAGCAGTTCCTACGAGGGAGCAAACGTCCTGACTTTC	CASSSYEGANVLTF
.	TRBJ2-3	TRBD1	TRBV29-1	TGCAGCGCCAGGACAGGTTCCCTACTACGGGACGCAGATACGCAGTATTTT	CSARTGSLLRDADTQYF